Listed here are 8 T cell receptor beta chains from one sample, sequenced in a study of cytotoxic CD8 clonotypes in ibrutinib-treated CLL. Assay: immunoSEQ multiplex PCR; the TCRdb copy retains only in-frame clones and omits some. The repertoire holds fewer than 400,000 clones, with 67% as singletons. The specimen was PBMCs, collected after 36 months of ibrutinib treatment. The receptors were sampled from a human donor with chronic lymphocytic leukemia.

The chain has TRBV7-9 and TRBJ2-3; perhaps TRBD2 as D (6 bases). Germline V gene data show CDR1 as SEHNR and CDR2 as FQNEAQ (reference sequence). The CDR3 has 16 amino acids. V gave up 5 bases and J gave up 1 base, with 16 bases separating them. CDR3 residues: CASSPAGGSGTDTQYF. CDR3 nucleotide sequence: TGTGCCAGCAGCCCTGCCGGGGGTAGCGGCACAGATACGCAGTATTTT.

The chain joins TRBV7-2 to TRBJ1-4, with D tentatively TRBD1 (5 bases). Trimming pared 0 bases from V and 6 bases from J, leaving 14 bases between. Germline CDR1 and CDR2: SGHTA and FQGNSA. CDR3 length equals 16 residues. This CDR3 reads CASSLATSGRYEKLFF. The CDR3 DNA reads as TGTGCCAGCAGCTTAGCAACTTCAGGGCGTTATGAAAAACTGTTTTTT.

This clone was counted a few times. This chain links TRBV6-5 with TRBJ1-3; D gene uncertain. V was trimmed by 11 bases and J by 4 bases, leaving 9 bases between them. Germline V gene lookup returns CDR1 MNHEY and CDR2 SVGAGI. The CDR3 covers 11 residues. For the CDR3, the DNA is TGTGCCGCTTCAGACGGAAACACCATATATTTT. This codes for CAASDGNTIYF.

CDR3 sequence: CASSSGTGFGSGETQYF. The CDR3 DNA sequence: TGCGCCAGCAGCTCCGGGACAGGGTTTGGATCCGGTGAGACCCAGTACTTC. The rearrangement uses TRBV5-1 and TRBJ2-5, with 9 positions matching TRBD1. This CDR3 is 17 amino acids long. The germline gives CDR1 SGHRS, CDR2 YFSETQ. Trimming cost V 3 bases and J 5 bases; bases outside gene matches: 14.

The gene calls are TRBV5-5 and TRBJ2-1; 8 bases match TRBD1. Germline lookup yields CDR1 SGHKS and CDR2 YYEKEE (reference sequence). The trim removed 2 bases at V and 7 bases at J, leaving 14 bases unmatched. This CDR3 contains 17 residues. CDR3: CASSFRAVGDRRNEQFF. CDR3 DNA: TGTGCCAGCAGCTTTCGGGCGGTAGGGGACAGGAGGAATGAGCAGTTCTTC.

This chain uses TRBV13 with TRBJ2-5; 14 bases are shared with TRBD2. With V trimmed by 6 bases and J by 3 bases, 12 bases remained unmatched. The CDR3 runs to 18 residues. The V gene's germline CDR1 is PRHDT and CDR2 FYEKMQ (reference sequence). For the CDR3, the DNA is TGTGCCAGCAGTTCCACCGGGACTAGCGGGAGCGAAAAAGAGACCCAGTACTTC. Translating gives CASSSTGTSGSEKETQYF.

This clone came up a few times. The rearrangement links TRBV18 to TRBJ2-3, with TRBD2 matching 7 bases. This CDR3 is 15 amino acids long. Germline V CDR1 and CDR2: KGHSH, LQKENI. Trimming took 3 bases from V and 5 from J; bases not matched to a gene: 8. CDR3 sequence: CASSPPNGRQDTQYF. The CDR3 nucleotides are TGTGCCAGCTCACCCCCTAACGGGAGGCAAGATACGCAGTATTTT.

This clone was observed a handful of times. This chain links TRBV7-9 with TRBJ2-5; D remains unclear. In germline, CDR1 is SEHNR, CDR2 FQNEAQ (reference sequence). This CDR3 is 15 amino acids long. V was pared by 3 bases and J by 9 bases, with 20 bases between. The CDR3 DNA follows: TGTGCCAGCAGCTTTATGGACCCCAACGTGGTGGCCCAGTACTTC. Protein sequence: CASSFMDPNVVAQYF. The variable domain in full, with the rest retrieved from reference TRBV7-9 and TRBJ2-5, is DTGVSQNPRHKITKRGQNVTFRCDPISEHNRLYWYRQTLGQGPEFLTYFQNEAQLEKSRLLSDRFSAERPKGSFSTLEIQRTEQGDSAMYLCASSFMDPNVVAQYFGPGTRLLVL.